These T cell receptor beta chains were read from a single sample in a study of T cell responses to AZD1222 COVID-19 vaccine. Sequencing used immunoSEQ multiplex PCR; TCRdb keeps in-frame clones, though not all of them. The data show about 34,000 clones, about 84% seen once. The input for sequencing was peripheral blood, taken 28 days after the second AZD1222 dose. The origin of the receptors is an adult who received the AZD1222 COVID-19 vaccine. CDR3s include the opening cysteine and the closing phenylalanine or tryptophan. The order of the fields is D gene, J gene, clone size, V gene, CDR3 protein, CDR3 DNA. D genes are given only for firm matches. Clone size is shown for a subset of rows, as once, few, many or a class of expanded clone.

D gene: TRBD1; J gene: TRBJ2-7; clone size: .; V gene: TRBV19; CDR3 protein: CASSWGQGAYEQYF; CDR3 DNA: TGTGCCAGTAGTTGGGGACAGGGGGCCTACGAGCAGTACTTC
D gene: TRBD1; J gene: TRBJ1-2; clone size: .; V gene: TRBV7-2; CDR3 protein: CASSLRKGAGYGYTF; CDR3 DNA: TGTGCCAGCAGCTTACGTAAGGGGGCAGGCTATGGCTACACCTTC
D gene: TRBD2; J gene: TRBJ2-2; clone size: .; V gene: TRBV24-1; CDR3 protein: CATRAGRANTGELFF; CDR3 DNA: TGTGCCACGAGGGCAGGGAGGGCGAACACCGGGGAGCTGTTTTTT
D gene: TRBD2; J gene: TRBJ2-6; clone size: .; V gene: TRBV5-5; CDR3 protein: CASSLGLAGGPTSGANVLTF; CDR3 DNA: TGTGCCAGCAGCTTGGGGCTAGCGGGGGGTCCAACCTCTGGGGCCAACGTCCTGACTTTC
D gene: TRBD1; J gene: TRBJ1-5; clone size: .; V gene: TRBV15; CDR3 protein: CATSRGWQGGLQPQHF; CDR3 DNA: TGTGCCACCAGCAGAGGTTGGCAGGGGGGACTTCAGCCCCAGCATTTT
D gene: TRBD1; J gene: TRBJ2-1; clone size: .; V gene: TRBV6-5; CDR3 protein: CASSYATGTGGNEQFF; CDR3 DNA: TGTGCCAGCAGTTACGCGACCGGGACAGGGGGCAATGAGCAGTTCTTC
D gene: .; J gene: TRBJ1-3; clone size: .; V gene: TRBV5-5; CDR3 protein: CASSLGDSGNTIYF; CDR3 DNA: TGTGCCAGCAGCTTGGGAGACTCTGGAAACACCATATATTTT
D gene: .; J gene: TRBJ2-2; clone size: .; V gene: TRBV28; CDR3 protein: CASSPVMNTGELFF; CDR3 DNA: TGTGCCAGCAGTCCTGTGATGAACACCGGGGAGCTGTTTTTT
D gene: TRBD1; J gene: TRBJ2-1; clone size: .; V gene: TRBV9; CDR3 protein: CASSVLSGQGLNEQFF; CDR3 DNA: TGTGCCAGCAGCGTCTTATCGGGACAGGGGCTGAATGAGCAGTTCTTC
D gene: .; J gene: TRBJ1-1; clone size: .; V gene: TRBV19; CDR3 protein: CASRPGAGTEAFF; CDR3 DNA: TGTGCCAGTAGGCCAGGGGCCGGCACTGAAGCTTTCTTT
D gene: .; J gene: TRBJ1-1; clone size: few; V gene: TRBV5-1; CDR3 protein: CASSQMSGVATEAFF; CDR3 DNA: TGCGCCAGCAGCCAGATGAGTGGAGTCGCCACTGAAGCTTTCTTT
D gene: TRBD1; J gene: TRBJ2-5; clone size: .; V gene: TRBV19; CDR3 protein: CASSVLPGTGRQETQYF; CDR3 DNA: TGTGCCAGTAGTGTCCTTCCCGGGACAGGGCGCCAAGAGACCCAGTACTTC
D gene: .; J gene: TRBJ1-2; clone size: .; V gene: TRBV24-1; CDR3 protein: CATSDSWGPGYTF; CDR3 DNA: TGTGCCACCAGTGACTCCTGGGGACCTGGCTACACCTTC
D gene: .; J gene: TRBJ1-5; clone size: .; V gene: TRBV20-1; CDR3 protein: CSASGSGTRSNQPQHF; CDR3 DNA: TGCAGTGCTAGTGGTAGCGGGACAAGGAGCAATCAGCCCCAGCATTTT
D gene: .; J gene: TRBJ2-5; clone size: few; V gene: TRBV7-9; CDR3 protein: CASSSRGGRETQYF; CDR3 DNA: TGTGCCAGCAGCTCCCGGGGAGGAAGAGAGACCCAGTACTTC
D gene: .; J gene: TRBJ2-5; clone size: .; V gene: TRBV7-2; CDR3 protein: CASSSGTIIETQYF; CDR3 DNA: TGTGCCAGCAGCTCCGGGACAATCATCGAGACCCAGTACTTC
D gene: .; J gene: TRBJ1-5; clone size: once; V gene: TRBV19; CDR3 protein: CASSIIRDQPQHF; CDR3 DNA: TGTGCCAGTAGTATAATACGGGATCAGCCCCAGCATTTT
D gene: TRBD2; J gene: TRBJ2-1; clone size: few; V gene: TRBV24-1; CDR3 protein: CATSDFASGRPGEQFF; CDR3 DNA: TGTGCCACCAGTGATTTCGCCAGCGGGAGGCCAGGGGAGCAGTTCTTC
D gene: .; J gene: TRBJ2-1; clone size: few; V gene: TRBV4-2; CDR3 protein: CASSQAGLDSYNEQFF; CDR3 DNA: TGTGCCAGCAGCCAAGCGGGACTGGATTCCTACAATGAGCAGTTCTTC
D gene: .; J gene: TRBJ1-4; clone size: .; V gene: TRBV4-2; CDR3 protein: CASSQDSGKDEKLFF; CDR3 DNA: TGTGCCAGCAGCCAAGACTCAGGAAAGGATGAAAAACTGTTTTTT
D gene: TRBD1; J gene: TRBJ2-5; clone size: .; V gene: TRBV7-3; CDR3 protein: CASSSLPGGQETQYF; CDR3 DNA: TGTGCCAGCAGCTCCCTCCCAGGGGGCCAAGAGACCCAGTACTTC
D gene: TRBD2; J gene: TRBJ2-3; clone size: .; V gene: TRBV5-4; CDR3 protein: CASSSSGNSDTQYF; CDR3 DNA: TGTGCCAGCAGCTCTAGCGGGAACTCAGATACGCAGTATTTT
D gene: .; J gene: TRBJ2-1; clone size: .; V gene: TRBV7-9; CDR3 protein: CASSSITGSEGNEQFF; CDR3 DNA: TGTGCCAGCAGCTCTATTACAGGGAGCGAGGGGAATGAGCAGTTCTTC
D gene: .; J gene: TRBJ2-2; clone size: once; V gene: TRBV24-1; CDR3 protein: CATSDAETGRTGELFF; CDR3 DNA: TGTGCCACCAGTGATGCTGAGACAGGTCGAACCGGGGAGCTGTTTTTT
D gene: TRBD2; J gene: TRBJ2-1; clone size: .; V gene: TRBV12-3/TRBV12-4; CDR3 protein: CASSLAASGEQFF; CDR3 DNA: TGTGCCAGCAGTTTAGCCGCTAGCGGTGAGCAGTTCTTC
D gene: .; J gene: TRBJ2-1; clone size: .; V gene: TRBV19; CDR3 protein: CASQTQGSSYNEQFF; CDR3 DNA: TGTGCCAGCCAAACCCAGGGAAGCTCCTACAATGAGCAGTTCTTC